This is a list of T cell receptor beta chains from one sample in a study of blood T cell repertoires in COVID-19. Here immunoSEQ multiplex PCR was the method, and the copy in TCRdb shows in-frame clones only, minus some. Of more than 85,000 clones listed, over 70% are singletons. Sequenced material: peripheral blood. These receptors originate from a man older than 75 with active or convalescent COVID-19. Both conserved end residues are part of each CDR3. The D gene is left open where the match is weak. Clone size is shown for a subset of rows, as once, few, many or a class of expanded clone.

CDR3 protein,CDR3 DNA,D gene,V gene,CDR3 length,J gene,clone size
CASSQGGQGNSPLHF,TGCGCCAGCAGCCAGGGGGGACAGGGAAATTCACCCCTCCACTTT,TRBD1,TRBV5-1,15,TRBJ1-6,-
CASSSIREGEKLFF,TGTGCCAGCAGCTCCATTCGGGAAGGGGAAAAACTGTTTTTT,-,TRBV5-4,14,TRBJ1-4,few
CASSLGTRSTDTQYF,TGTGCCAGCAGCTTAGGAACTAGGAGCACAGATACGCAGTATTTT,-,TRBV11-1,15,TRBJ2-3,-
CSVGLQTQNEQFF,TGCAGCGTTGGCCTACAGACCCAGAATGAGCAGTTCTTC,-,TRBV29-1,13,TRBJ2-1,-
CASSQDLASWETQYF,TGTGCCAGCAGCCAAGATTTAGCATCCTGGGAGACCCAGTACTTC,-,TRBV3-1/TRBV3-2,15,TRBJ2-5,-
CATSGPGYGYTF,TGTGCCACCAGTGGGCCAGGGTATGGCTACACCTTC,-,TRBV24-1,12,TRBJ1-2,-
CASSLEGRGQNEKLFF,TGTGCCAGCAGCTTGGAAGGGCGGGGCCAAAATGAAAAACTGTTTTTT,-,TRBV5-8,16,TRBJ1-4,-
CASSLWGQSGTDTQYF,TGTGCCAGCAGTTTATGGGGACAGAGTGGCACAGATACGCAGTATTTT,TRBD1,TRBV28,16,TRBJ2-3,-
CASGNRVTDEQYF,TGTGCCAGCGGTAACAGGGTTACGGACGAGCAGTACTTC,-,TRBV2,13,TRBJ2-7,once
CASSPPRTGTYEQYF,TGTGCCAGCAGCCCCCCCCGGACAGGTACCTACGAGCAGTACTTC,TRBD1,TRBV27,15,TRBJ2-7,-
CASSPSGETQYF,TGTGCCAGCAGCCCTAGTGGAGAGACCCAGTACTTC,-,TRBV5-5,12,TRBJ2-5,-
CASSGYQGPQTWQYF,TGTGCCAGCAGCGGATACCAGGGTCCCCAAACGTGGCAGTACTTC,-,TRBV6-5,15,TRBJ2-7,-
CSVEERLDGYTF,TGCAGCGTTGAAGAAAGATTAGATGGCTACACCTTC,-,TRBV29-1,12,TRBJ1-2,-
CASTRQGNTEAFF,TGCGCCAGCACCCGTCAGGGCAACACTGAAGCTTTCTTT,-,TRBV10-2,13,TRBJ1-1,-
CASSDGLVRETQYF,TGTGCCAGCAGTGATGGACTAGTGAGGGAGACCCAGTACTTC,TRBD2,TRBV6-2/TRBV6-3,14,TRBJ2-5,-
CASSPTVSGNTIYF,TGTGCCAGCAGCCCGACAGTCTCTGGAAACACCATATATTTT,-,TRBV7-2,14,TRBJ1-3,few
CASSLGSRGNTIYF,TGTGCCAGCTCACTAGGGAGTCGTGGAAACACCATATATTTT,-,TRBV18,14,TRBJ1-3,-
CASSPLPDRGNTEAFF,TGTGCCAGCAGCCCTCTACCGGACAGGGGAAACACTGAAGCTTTCTTT,TRBD1,TRBV7-3,16,TRBJ1-1,-
CSVEGLAGGTDTQYF,TGCAGCGTTGAAGGCCTAGCGGGGGGCACAGATACGCAGTATTTT,TRBD2,TRBV29-1,15,TRBJ2-3,-
CASSQDFGTPYGYTF,TGTGCCAGCAGCCAAGACTTTGGGACACCGTATGGCTACACCTTC,-,TRBV14,15,TRBJ1-2,-
CASSSGTVISGELFF,TGTGCCAGCAGCTCCGGGACAGTCATATCCGGGGAGCTGTTTTTT,TRBD1,TRBV28,15,TRBJ2-2,once
CASSADRVDQPQHF,TGTGCCAGCAGCGCTGACAGGGTTGATCAGCCCCAGCATTTT,TRBD1,TRBV9,14,TRBJ1-5,-
CASSQDSYGYTF,TGTGCCAGCTCACAGGACAGTTATGGCTACACCTTC,-,TRBV18,12,TRBJ1-2,-
CASSTGQSSNQPQHF,TGTGCCAGCTCAACGGGACAGTCCAGCAATCAGCCCCAGCATTTT,TRBD1,TRBV18,15,TRBJ1-5,-
CASSLALGGAGGYTF,TGTGCCAGCAGTTTGGCCCTGGGGGGGGCAGGTGGCTACACCTTC,-,TRBV5-8,15,TRBJ1-2,-
CASNKDNRGRVGELFF,TGTGCCAGCAATAAAGATAACAGGGGGCGGGTCGGGGAGCTGTTTTTT,TRBD1,TRBV11-2,16,TRBJ2-2,-
CASSQEGGALNTEAFF,TGTGCCAGCAGCCAAGAGGGGGGGGCATTGAACACTGAAGCTTTCTTT,-,TRBV14,16,TRBJ1-1,-
CASSPAEGNEQYF,TGTGCCAGCAGTCCGGCGGAGGGTAACGAGCAGTACTTC,-,TRBV28,13,TRBJ2-7,-
CASTFEQASGGKETQYF,TGTGCCAGCACCTTCGAGCAGGCTAGCGGGGGGAAAGAGACCCAGTACTTC,TRBD2,TRBV11-2,17,TRBJ2-5,-
CASSPPAGGYGYTF,TGTGCCAGTAGTCCCCCCGCGGGGGGCTATGGCTACACCTTC,-,TRBV19,14,TRBJ1-2,-
CASSELRQGNQPQHF,TGCGCCAGCAGTGAGCTTCGACAGGGCAATCAGCCCCAGCATTTT,-,TRBV10-1,15,TRBJ1-5,-
CASSQAGPYGYTF,TGTGCCAGCAGCCAAGCAGGGCCCTATGGCTACACCTTC,-,TRBV3-1/TRBV3-2,13,TRBJ1-2,-
CASSDLGQGRNSPLHF,TGTGCCAGCAGTGACCTCGGACAGGGGCGGAATTCACCCCTCCACTTT,TRBD1,TRBV28,16,TRBJ1-6,-
CASSQARISGNTIYF,TGCGCCAGCAGCCAAGCGCGGATCTCTGGAAACACCATATATTTT,-,TRBV4-3,15,TRBJ1-3,-
CASSLGWTNEAFF,TGTGCCAGCAGTTTAGGGTGGACAAACGAAGCTTTCTTT,-,TRBV12-3/TRBV12-4,13,TRBJ1-1,-
CASSYTPFVSDTQYF,TGCGCCAGCTCCTATACCCCGTTTGTATCAGATACGCAGTATTTT,-,TRBV5-1,15,TRBJ2-3,few
CAWSVWALGSEKLFF,TGTGCCTGGAGTGTATGGGCATTGGGTAGTGAAAAACTGTTTTTT,-,TRBV30,15,TRBJ1-4,-
CASSKDRGRAEQYF,TGTGCCAGCAGCAAGGACAGGGGTCGAGCCGAGCAGTACTTC,TRBD1,TRBV7-9,14,TRBJ2-7,-
CASSERGGEQYF,TGCGCCAGCAGTGAGCGGGGGGGCGAGCAGTACTTC,TRBD2,TRBV10-2,12,TRBJ2-7,-
CASSLDGGSYEQYF,TGTGCCAGCAGTTTGGACGGAGGCTCCTACGAGCAGTACTTC,-,TRBV2,14,TRBJ2-7,-
CSASRGGGSEQYF,TGCAGTGCTAGTCGTGGGGGGGGCAGTGAGCAGTACTTC,-,TRBV20-1,13,TRBJ2-7,-
CASSQRDRAGGYTF,TGTGCCAGCAGCCAAAGGGACAGGGCTGGGGGCTACACCTTC,TRBD1,TRBV3-1/TRBV3-2,14,TRBJ1-2,-
CASSSRTSGVLDEQFF,TGTGCCAGCAGCTCTCGGACTAGCGGGGTTCTCGATGAGCAGTTCTTC,TRBD2,TRBV7-6,16,TRBJ2-1,-
CASTQGGIGGYTF,TGTGCCAGCACTCAGGGGGGAATAGGTGGCTACACCTTC,TRBD1,TRBV6-5,13,TRBJ1-2,-
CASSPDRGEQYF,TGTGCCAGCTCACCAGACAGGGGCGAGCAGTACTTC,TRBD1,TRBV18,12,TRBJ2-7,-
CASSTGTAASYEQYF,TGCGCCAGCAGCACAGGGACCGCCGCCTCCTACGAGCAGTACTTC,-,TRBV5-1,15,TRBJ2-7,-